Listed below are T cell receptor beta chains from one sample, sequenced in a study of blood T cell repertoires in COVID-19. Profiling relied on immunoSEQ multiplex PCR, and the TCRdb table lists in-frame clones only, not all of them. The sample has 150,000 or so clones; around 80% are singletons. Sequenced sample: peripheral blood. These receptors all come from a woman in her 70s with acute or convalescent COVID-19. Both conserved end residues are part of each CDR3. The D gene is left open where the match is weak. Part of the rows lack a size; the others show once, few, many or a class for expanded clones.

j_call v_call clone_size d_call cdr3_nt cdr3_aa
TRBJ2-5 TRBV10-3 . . TGTGCCATCAAGGGAGGATTGGGACACCAAGAGACCCAGTACTTC CAIKGGLGHQETQYF
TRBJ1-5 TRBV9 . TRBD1 TGTGCCAGCGGTCGCCCGGACAGGGAAACGGAATTTAGCAATCAGCCCCAGCATTTT CASGRPDRETEFSNQPQHF
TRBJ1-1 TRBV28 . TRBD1 TGTGCCAGCAGTCGACCGGGACAGGGGGCGAGTTACACTGAAGCTTTCTTT CASSRPGQGASYTEAFF
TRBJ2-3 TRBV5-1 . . TGCGCCAGCAGCCGTCGGACAGTAGGCACCACAGATACGCAGTATTTT CASSRRTVGTTDTQYF
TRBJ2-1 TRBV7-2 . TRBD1 TGTGCCAGCAGCTCCCAGGGACAGGACTACAATGAGCAGTTCTTC CASSSQGQDYNEQFF
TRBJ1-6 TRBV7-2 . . TGTGCCAGCAGCTCACAGGGTGGGAATAATTCACCCCTCCACTTT CASSSQGGNNSPLHF
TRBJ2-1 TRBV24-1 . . TGTGCCACCAGTAGGGGCGATGGTTGGGGGAGGAATGAGCAGTTCTTC CATSRGDGWGRNEQFF
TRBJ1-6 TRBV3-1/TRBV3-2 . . TGTGCCAGCAGCAACACCAAAGGATTGGGGAGCTCACCCCTCCACTTT CASSNTKGLGSSPLHF
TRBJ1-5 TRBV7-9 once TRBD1 TGTGCCAGCAGCCGGGACAGGGTGGCTCAGCCCCAGCATTTT CASSRDRVAQPQHF
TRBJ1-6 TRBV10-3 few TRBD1 TGTGCCATCAGCGGGACAGGGGGCAATTCACCCCTCCACTTT CAISGTGGNSPLHF
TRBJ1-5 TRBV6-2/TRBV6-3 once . TGTGCCAGCAGTTACTCCAAGGGGTCACAGCAGCCCCAGCATTTT CASSYSKGSQQPQHF
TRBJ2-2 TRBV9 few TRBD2 TGTGCCAGCAGCGAGGGGTCTGCGGGGGCGAACACCGGGGAGCTGTTTTTT CASSEGSAGANTGELFF
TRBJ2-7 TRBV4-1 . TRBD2 TGCGCCAGCAGCCAAGCAGCTAGCGGGAACCCCTACGAGCAGTACTTC CASSQAASGNPYEQYF
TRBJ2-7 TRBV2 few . TGTGCCAGCAGTGATTTACGGGGTGGCGAGCAGTACTTC CASSDLRGGEQYF
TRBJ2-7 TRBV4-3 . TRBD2 TGCGCCAGCAGCCAAGAGGGACTAGCGGGGGGGCCCCGGGACGAGCAGTACTTC CASSQEGLAGGPRDEQYF
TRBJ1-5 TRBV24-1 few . TGTGCCACCAGTGACAGGGGAGGGATCAATCAGCCCCAGCATTTT CATSDRGGINQPQHF
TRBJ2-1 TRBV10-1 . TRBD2 TGCGCCAGCAGTGAGAGCGGGGGCTTTCCCAACAATGAGCAGTTCTTC CASSESGGFPNNEQFF
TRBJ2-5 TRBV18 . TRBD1 TGTGCCAGCTCACCGGCCGGGACAGGGGTAGAGACCCAGTACTTC CASSPAGTGVETQYF
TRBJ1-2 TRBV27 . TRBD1 TGTGCCAGCAGTCTGTCCCAAGCGACAGGGTGGGGCTACACCTTC CASSLSQATGWGYTF
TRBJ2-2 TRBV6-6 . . TGTGCCAGCAGTTACCCAGGAGGGGACACCGGGGAGCTGTTTTTT CASSYPGGDTGELFF
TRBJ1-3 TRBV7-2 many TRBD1 TGTGCCAGCAGCTCACAGGGGGCTGGAAACACCATATATTTT CASSSQGAGNTIYF
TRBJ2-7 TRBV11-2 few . TGTGCCAGCAGCTTTCAAAGGGGCTCCTACGAGCAGTACTTC CASSFQRGSYEQYF
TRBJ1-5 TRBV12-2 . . TGTGCAAGTCGCTCTTCAGGGGGCGCTGATAGCAATCAGCCCCAGCATTTT CASRSSGGADSNQPQHF
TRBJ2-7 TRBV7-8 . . TGTGCCAGCAGCTTAGTAGTAGGCCAGGGGTACGAGCAGTACTTC CASSLVVGQGYEQYF
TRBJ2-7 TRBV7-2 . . TGTGCCAGCAGCCGTATGACAGGAGAGTACGAGCAGTACTTC CASSRMTGEYEQYF
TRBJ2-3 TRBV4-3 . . TGCGCCAGCAGCCAGGAGCGAGCTTACACAGATACGCAGTATTTT CASSQERAYTDTQYF
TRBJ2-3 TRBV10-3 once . TGTGCCATCAGTGAGTCCCCTAAGGGGCCGGTGGGTACGCAGTATTTT CAISESPKGPVGTQYF
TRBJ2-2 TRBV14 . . TGTGCCAGCAGCCAAATTACGCGGGGCGGGCTGTTTTTT CASSQITRGGLFF
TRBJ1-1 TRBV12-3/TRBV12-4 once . TGTGCCAGCAGCCCTCCGGTGAACACTGAAGCTTTCTTT CASSPPVNTEAFF
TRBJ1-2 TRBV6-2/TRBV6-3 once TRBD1 TGTGCCAGCAGTTACGAAGGACAGGGGGCGTGGGGCTACACCTTC CASSYEGQGAWGYTF
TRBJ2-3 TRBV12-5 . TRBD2 TGTGCTAGTGGTTTGGCCCGAGGACTAGCGGGGACAGGAGGAGATACGCAGTATTTT CASGLARGLAGTGGDTQYF
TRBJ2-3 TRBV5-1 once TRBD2 TGCGCCAGCAGAAGCGGGAGGGCCGCAGATACGCAGTATTTT CASRSGRAADTQYF
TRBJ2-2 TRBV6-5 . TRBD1 TGTGCCAGCAGAGGCCAGGGGGTACACACCGGGGAGCTGTTTTTT CASRGQGVHTGELFF
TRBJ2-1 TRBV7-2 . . TGTGCCAGCAGCTTAGTTTCGGGGAGCTCCTACAATGAGCAGTTCTTC CASSLVSGSSYNEQFF
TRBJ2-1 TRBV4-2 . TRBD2 TGTGCCAGCAGCCAAGGGGTAGCGGGGGGCTCCTACAATGAGCAGTTCTTC CASSQGVAGGSYNEQFF
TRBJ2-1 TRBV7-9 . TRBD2 TGTGCCAGCAGCTTAGCCCAGCGGGAACCTCTCTACAATGAGCAGTTCTTC CASSLAQREPLYNEQFF
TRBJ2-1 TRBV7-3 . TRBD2 TGTGCCAGCAGCCCGGGGCGGGGGGCCTACAATGAGCAGTTCTTC CASSPGRGAYNEQFF
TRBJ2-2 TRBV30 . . TGTGCCTGGACCACCCAAAGGGGGTCCGGGGAGCTGTTTTTT CAWTTQRGSGELFF
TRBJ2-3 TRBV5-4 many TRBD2 TGTGCCAGCAGCTTGGGGGGCGGGGGGACAGATACGCAGTATTTT CASSLGGGGTDTQYF
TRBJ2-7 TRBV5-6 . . TGTGCCAGCAGCTGGCGGGGCGAGCAGTACTTC CASSWRGEQYF
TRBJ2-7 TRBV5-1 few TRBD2 TGCGCCAGCAGCTTGCAAGCGGGAGGTGTCGAGCAGTACTTC CASSLQAGGVEQYF
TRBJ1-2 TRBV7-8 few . TGTGCCAGCAGCTTAGATCGAGGCCGCTATGGCTACACCTTC CASSLDRGRYGYTF
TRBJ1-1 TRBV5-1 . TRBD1 TGCGCCAGCAGCGTTGAGGGGGCGCTTAGCACTGAAGCTTTCTTT CASSVEGALSTEAFF
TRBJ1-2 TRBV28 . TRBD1 TGTGCCAGCAGAGAGGACAGGGCCCACTATGGCTACACCTTC CASREDRAHYGYTF
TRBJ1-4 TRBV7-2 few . TGTGCCAGCAGCTTAGTCGGGGGAGATGCTGAAAAACTGTTTTTT CASSLVGGDAEKLFF
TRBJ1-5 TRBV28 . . TGTGCCAGCAGTAGCTCGAACAGGAATCAGCCCCAGCATTTT CASSSSNRNQPQHF
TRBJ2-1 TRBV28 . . TGTGCCTCCCTGTCCCTAGCCTACAATGAGCAGTTCTTC CASLSLAYNEQFF
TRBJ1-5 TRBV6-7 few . TGTGCCAGCAGTACCCCCCCAGGGAATAGCAATCAGCCCCAGCATTTT CASSTPPGNSNQPQHF
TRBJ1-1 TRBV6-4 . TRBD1 TGTGCCAGCAGTGACTCGAGCAGGGGGCAAACTGAAGCTTTCTTT CASSDSSRGQTEAFF
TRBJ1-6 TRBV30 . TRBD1 TGTGCCTGGAGTGTAGGACAGGATTCACCCCTCCACTTT CAWSVGQDSPLHF
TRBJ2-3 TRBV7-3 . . TGTGCCAGCAGCTCCGTGACAGATACGCAGTATTTT CASSSVTDTQYF
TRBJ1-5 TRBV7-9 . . TGTGCCAGCAGCTCGGACGTCGGGGGGCCCCAGCATTTT CASSSDVGGPQHF
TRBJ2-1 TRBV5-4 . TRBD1 TGTGCCAGCAGCTTGGGTACCCTATCACAGGGGTTCAGAAATGAGCAGTTCTTC CASSLGTLSQGFRNEQFF
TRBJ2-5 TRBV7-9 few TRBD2 TGTGCCAGCAGCCCCCCCAGCGGGATACGTCAAGAGACCCAGTACTTC CASSPPSGIRQETQYF
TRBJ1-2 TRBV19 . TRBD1 TGTGCCAGTAGTGGGGGACAGCTCTATGGCTACACCTTC CASSGGQLYGYTF
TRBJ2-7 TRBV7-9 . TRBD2 TGTGCCAGCAGTTACGGACTAGCGGGAGGTACCTACGAGCAGTACTTC CASSYGLAGGTYEQYF
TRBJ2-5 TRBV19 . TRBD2 TGTGCCAGTAGTGTACCCCCAGGGGCAGCGGGAGAAGAGACCCAGTACTTC CASSVPPGAAGEETQYF
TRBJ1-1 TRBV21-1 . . TGTGCCAGCAAGGGGCTTGGTAGCACCACTGAAGCTTTCTTT CASKGLGSTTEAFF
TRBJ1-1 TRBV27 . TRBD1 TGTGCCAGCAGTTCTCGGGACAGGGAGTTCACTGAAGCTTTCTTT CASSSRDREFTEAFF
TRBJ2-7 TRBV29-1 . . TGCAGCGTTGGGGGTAGCGGTAGCTCCTACGAGCAGTACTTC CSVGGSGSSYEQYF